This TCR beta chain was profiled in a study of cytomegalovirus exposure and HLA in healthy donors. Looked up from germline, CDR1 is ENHRY and CDR2 is SYGVKD. Deletions cut 8 bases from V and 3 bases from J, with 13 bases between. This CDR3 has 13 residues. Study conclusions and caveats: In an earlier analysis, most TCR beta V segments were productive about 87% or about 30% of the time. At a 0.05 false discovery rate, a later analysis found some 17,000 TCR beta sequences to be associated with HLA alleles. V- and J-gene trimming in TCR beta was tied to a missense DCLRE1C variant by an analysis performed later.

13 Jbeta primers and 60 Vbeta primers were used for the PCR. Method: immunoSEQ multiplex PCR; TCRdb's copy keeps in-frame clones and lacks some. Among tens of thousands of clones listed, approximately 77% were seen once. As for this clone: Its antigen is unidentified.

Material: PBMCs. The origin of this receptor is a woman aged 18-29 years in good health and CMV-seronegative. The genes are TRBV10-3 and TRBJ1-1; weak D call: TRBD1 (6 bases). The CDR3 coding sequence is TGTGCCATCGCCGGGGGGGCGGACACTGAAGCTTTCTTT. It translates to CAIAGGADTEAFF.